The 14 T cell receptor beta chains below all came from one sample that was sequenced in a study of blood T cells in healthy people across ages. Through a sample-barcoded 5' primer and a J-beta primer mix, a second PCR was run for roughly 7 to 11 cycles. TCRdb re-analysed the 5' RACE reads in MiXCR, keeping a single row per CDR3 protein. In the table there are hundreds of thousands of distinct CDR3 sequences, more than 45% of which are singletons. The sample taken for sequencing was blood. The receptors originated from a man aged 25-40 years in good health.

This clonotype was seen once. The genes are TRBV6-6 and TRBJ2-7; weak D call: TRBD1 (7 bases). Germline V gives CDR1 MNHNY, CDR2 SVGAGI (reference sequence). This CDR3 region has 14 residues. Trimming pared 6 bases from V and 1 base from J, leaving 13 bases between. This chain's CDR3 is CASSVTGRSYEQYF. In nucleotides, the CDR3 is TGTGCCAGCAGCGTGACAGGGAGGTCCTACGAGCAGTACTTC.

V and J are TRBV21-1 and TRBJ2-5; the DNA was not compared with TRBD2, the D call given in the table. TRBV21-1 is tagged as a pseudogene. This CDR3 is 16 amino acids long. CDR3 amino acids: CASSTRRAGPQETQYF. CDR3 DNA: TGTGCCAGCAGCACGAGGAGGGCAGGTCCCCAAGAGACCCAGTACTTC.

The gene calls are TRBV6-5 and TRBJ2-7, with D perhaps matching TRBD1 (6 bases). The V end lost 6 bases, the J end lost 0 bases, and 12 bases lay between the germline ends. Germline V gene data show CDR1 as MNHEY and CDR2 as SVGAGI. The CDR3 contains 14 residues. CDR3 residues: CASRADRNSYEQYF. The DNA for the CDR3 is TGTGCCAGCAGAGCCGACAGGAACTCCTACGAGCAGTACTTC.

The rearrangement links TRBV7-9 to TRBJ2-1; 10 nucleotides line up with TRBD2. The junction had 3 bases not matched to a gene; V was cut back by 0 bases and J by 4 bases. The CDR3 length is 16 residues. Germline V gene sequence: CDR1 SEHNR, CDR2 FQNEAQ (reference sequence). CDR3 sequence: CASSLAVTSGYNEQFF. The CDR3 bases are TGTGCCAGCAGCTTAGCGGTGACTAGCGGGTACAATGAGCAGTTCTTC.

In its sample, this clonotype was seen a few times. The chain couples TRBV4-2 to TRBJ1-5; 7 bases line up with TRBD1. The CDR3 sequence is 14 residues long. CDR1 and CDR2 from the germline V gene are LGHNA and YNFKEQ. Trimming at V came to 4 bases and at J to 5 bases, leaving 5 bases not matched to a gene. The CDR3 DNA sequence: TGTGCCAGCAGCCTCCGGGACAGTGATCAGCCCCAGCATTTT. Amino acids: CASSLRDSDQPQHF.

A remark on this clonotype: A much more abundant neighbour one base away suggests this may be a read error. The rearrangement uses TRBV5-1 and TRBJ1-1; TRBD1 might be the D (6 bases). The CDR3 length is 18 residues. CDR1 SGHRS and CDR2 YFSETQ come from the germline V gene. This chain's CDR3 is CTSRAPDRLNGGDTEAFF. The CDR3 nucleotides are TGCACCAGCAGGGCCCCAGACAGGCTAAACGGAGGAGACACTGAAGCTTTCTTT. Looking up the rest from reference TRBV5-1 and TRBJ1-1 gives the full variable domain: KAGVTQTPRYLIKTRGQQVTLSCSPISGHRSVSWYQQTPGQGLQFLFEYFSETQRNKGNFPGRFSGRQFSNSRSEMNVSTLELGDSALYLCTSRAPDRLNGGDTEAFFGQGTRLTVV.

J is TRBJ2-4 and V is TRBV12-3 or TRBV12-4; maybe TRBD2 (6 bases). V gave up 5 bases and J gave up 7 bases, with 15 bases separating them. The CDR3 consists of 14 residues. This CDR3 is CASSDLLGGNIQYF. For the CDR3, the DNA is TGTGCCAGCAGTGACCTTTTGGGAGGCAACATTCAGTACTTC.

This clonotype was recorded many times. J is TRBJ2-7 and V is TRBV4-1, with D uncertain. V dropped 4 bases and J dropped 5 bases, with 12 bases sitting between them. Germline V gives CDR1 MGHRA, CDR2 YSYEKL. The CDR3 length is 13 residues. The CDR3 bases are TGCGCCAGCAGCCGGGGTAGGCTGAACGAGCAGTACTTC. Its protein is CASSRGRLNEQYF.

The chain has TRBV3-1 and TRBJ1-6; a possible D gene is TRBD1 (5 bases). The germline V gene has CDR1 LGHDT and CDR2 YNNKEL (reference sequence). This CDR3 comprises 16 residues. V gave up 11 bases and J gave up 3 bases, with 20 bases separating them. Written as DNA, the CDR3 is TGTGCCCCTAAAAGGGGACCGAGTATCTATAATTCACCCCTCCACTTT. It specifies CAPKRGPSIYNSPLHF.

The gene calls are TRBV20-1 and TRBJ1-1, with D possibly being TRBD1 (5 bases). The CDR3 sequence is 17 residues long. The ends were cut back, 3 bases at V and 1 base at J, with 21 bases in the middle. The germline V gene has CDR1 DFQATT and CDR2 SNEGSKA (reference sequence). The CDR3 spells CSARFLGWHRWNTEAFF. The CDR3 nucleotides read TGCAGTGCTAGGTTCCTTGGGTGGCACAGGTGGAACACTGAAGCTTTCTTT.

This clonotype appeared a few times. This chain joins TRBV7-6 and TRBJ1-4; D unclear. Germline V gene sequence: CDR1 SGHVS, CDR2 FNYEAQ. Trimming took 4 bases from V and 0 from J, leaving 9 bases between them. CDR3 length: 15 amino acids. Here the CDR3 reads CASSSRGPTNEKLFF. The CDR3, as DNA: TGTGCCAGCAGCTCTAGAGGCCCAACTAATGAAAAACTGTTTTTT.

Here the CDR3 reads CASRPRLAEETQYF. DNA of the CDR3: TGTGCCAGCAGACCAAGACTAGCGGAAGAGACCCAGTACTTC. This rearrangement joins TRBV12-3 or TRBV12-4 to TRBJ2-5; 9 bases map to TRBD2. This CDR3 has 14 residues. Trimming cost V 6 bases and J 3 bases; bases outside gene matches: 5.

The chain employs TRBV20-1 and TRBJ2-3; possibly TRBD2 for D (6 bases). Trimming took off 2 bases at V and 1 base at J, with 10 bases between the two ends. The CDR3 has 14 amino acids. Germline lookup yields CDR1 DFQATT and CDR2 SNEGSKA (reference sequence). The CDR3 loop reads CSARTSLGTDTQYF. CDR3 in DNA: TGCAGTGCTAGAACTAGCCTCGGCACAGATACGCAGTATTTT.

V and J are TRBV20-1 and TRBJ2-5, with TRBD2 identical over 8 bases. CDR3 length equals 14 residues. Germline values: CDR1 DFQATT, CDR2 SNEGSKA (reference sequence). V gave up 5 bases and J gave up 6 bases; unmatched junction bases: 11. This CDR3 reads CSASPPGGGKTQYF. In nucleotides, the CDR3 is TGCAGTGCTTCCCCCCCGGGGGGGGGAAAGACCCAGTACTTC.